The rows below give T cell receptor beta chains drawn from one sample of a study of blood T cell repertoires in COVID-19. Clones were sequenced by immunoSEQ multiplex PCR, and TCRdb holds only the in-frame ones, with some missing. In the table there are about 430,000 clones, around 87% of which are singletons. Input material: PBMCs or T cells enriched from blood (not recorded which). The receptors derive from a woman younger than 45 with acute COVID-19. Both conserved end residues are part of each CDR3. D genes are given only for firm matches. Only some rows state a clone size, as once, few, many or a class for expanded clones.

abundance | j_gene | v_gene | len | d_gene | CDR3aa | CDR3nt
. | TRBJ2-1 | TRBV7-2 | 15 | TRBD2 | CASSLRTSGYNEQFF | TGTGCCAGCAGCTTAAGAACTAGCGGTTACAATGAGCAGTTCTTC
. | TRBJ1-2 | TRBV19 | 15 | TRBD1 | CASSNQGARGYGYTF | TGTGCCAGTAGTAACCAGGGGGCAAGGGGCTATGGCTACACCTTC
. | TRBJ1-2 | TRBV14 | 15 | TRBD1 | CASSQDAGGYYGYTF | TGTGCCAGCAGCCAAGACGCAGGGGGCTACTATGGCTACACCTTC
few | TRBJ2-7 | TRBV5-1 | 19 | TRBD2 | CASSLGRLAGALHSYEQYF | TGCGCCAGCAGCTTGGGGAGACTAGCGGGGGCCCTCCACTCCTACGAGCAGTACTTC
. | TRBJ1-1 | TRBV4-3 | 18 | . | CASSQADTAGGLNTEAFF | TGCGCCAGCAGCCAAGCGGACACCGCGGGGGGACTAAACACTGAAGCTTTCTTT
. | TRBJ2-6 | TRBV7-3 | 17 | TRBD1 | CASSPRTGASGANVLTF | TGTGCCAGCAGCCCCCGGACAGGGGCGTCTGGGGCCAACGTCCTGACTTTC
. | TRBJ1-1 | TRBV29-1 | 13 | TRBD1 | CSVAGTVNTEAFF | TGCAGCGTCGCCGGGACAGTGAACACTGAAGCTTTCTTT
. | TRBJ2-7 | TRBV10-3 | 14 | . | CAISESQGEDEQYF | TGTGCCATCAGTGAGTCTCAGGGGGAGGACGAGCAGTACTTC
. | TRBJ2-4 | TRBV24-1 | 18 | . | CATSDSTLTGPFKNIQYF | TGTGCCACCAGTGATTCTACCCTGACAGGCCCCTTCAAAAACATTCAGTACTTC
. | TRBJ1-3 | TRBV24-1 | 15 | . | CATSDPGKTGNTIYF | TGTGCCACCAGTGATCCAGGAAAGACTGGAAACACCATATATTTT
. | TRBJ1-2 | TRBV3-1/TRBV3-2 | 13 | . | CASSQEKGHANTF | TGTGCCAGCAGCCAAGAGAAGGGACACGCAAACACCTTC
. | TRBJ2-2 | TRBV7-3 | 17 | TRBD2 | CASSLRLAGVYTGELFF | TGTGCCAGCAGCTTACGGCTAGCGGGGGTGTACACCGGGGAGCTGTTTTTT
. | TRBJ1-4 | TRBV4-3 | 19 | TRBD1 | CASSQDGDRGSATNEKLFF | TGCGCCAGCAGCCAAGATGGGGACAGGGGATCCGCAACTAATGAAAAACTGTTTTTT
. | TRBJ2-7 | TRBV5-5 | 13 | . | CASSFGGSYEQYF | TGTGCCAGCAGCTTCGGGGGTTCCTACGAGCAGTACTTC
few | TRBJ2-3 | TRBV6-4 | 14 | TRBD1 | CASSETGGADTQYF | TGTGCCAGCAGTGAGACAGGGGGCGCGGATACGCAGTATTTT
. | TRBJ1-2 | TRBV30 | 14 | . | CACYHPGANYGYTF | TGTGCCTGTTACCACCCCGGAGCTAACTATGGCTACACCTTC
. | TRBJ2-5 | TRBV5-1 | 14 | TRBD2 | CASSPGTSEETQYF | TGCGCCAGCAGTCCCGGGACTAGCGAAGAGACCCAGTACTTC
. | TRBJ1-6 | TRBV7-3 | 13 | . | CASSYYYNSPLHF | TGTGCCAGCAGCTACTACTATAATTCACCCCTCCACTTT